The 24 T cell receptor beta chains listed next were all sequenced from one sample in a study of blood T cells in healthy people across ages. Combining a sample-barcoded 5' primer with a J-beta primer mix, a second PCR ran for about 7 to 12 cycles. TCRdb redid the calling of the 5' RACE reads with MiXCR, one entry per CDR3 protein. The sample lists around 900,000 distinct CDR3 sequences; 29% were seen once. Sequencing input: blood. Receptors were obtained from a woman over 75 in good health.

The V gene is TRBV5-1, the J gene TRBJ2-4; 7 nucleotides agree with TRBD2. V lost 0 bases to trimming and J lost 0 bases; unmatched junction nucleotides: 15. CDR3 length: 20 residues. Germline-derived CDR1 and CDR2 are SGHRS and YFSETQ. CDR3 in amino acids: CASSLVGRGGRLTAKNIQYF. DNA for the CDR3: TGCGCCAGCAGCTTGGTAGGGAGGGGAGGTAGATTGACAGCCAAAAACATTCAGTACTTC.

Concerning this clonotype: This may come from a read error, since a much larger clone is one base off. The chain has TRBV28 and TRBJ2-5, with 7 bases lining up with TRBD1. The CDR3 consists of 16 residues. CDR1 MDHEN and CDR2 SYDVKM come from the germline V gene. The CDR3 is CACSRRDSDYQETQYF. The CDR3 DNA is TGTGCCTGCAGCCGCCGGGACAGCGATTACCAAGAGACCCAGTACTTC.

This clonotype has a count of ten or more. The rearrangement uses TRBV6-5 and TRBJ2-7, with TRBD2 matching over 12 bases. The CDR3 contains 15 residues. The junction had 6 bases not matched to a gene; V was cut back by 5 bases and J by 4 bases. Germline assignment: CDR1 MNHEY and CDR2 SVGAGI. This CDR3 is CASSTAGTSGYEQYF. The CDR3 nucleotides read TGTGCCAGCAGTACCGCCGGGACTAGCGGGTACGAGCAGTACTTC.

Details on this clonotype: Given a much more abundant clone one base away, this may be a read error. The V and J genes are TRBV28 and TRBJ2-7; tentatively, D is TRBD1 (6 bases). This CDR3 contains 15 residues. In germline, CDR1 is MDHEN, CDR2 SYDVKM. V gave up 7 bases and J gave up 5 bases, with 21 bases separating them. This CDR3 is CASNLGDTDGHEQYF. In DNA, the CDR3 is TGTGCCAGCAATCTCGGGGACACCGACGGCCACGAGCAGTACTTC.

This clonotype has ten or more counts. This chain links TRBV4-3 with TRBJ1-5; D is perhaps TRBD1 (5 bases). V lost 3 bases and J 6 bases, leaving 18 bases between the germline ends. Germline V lookup: CDR1 LGHNA, CDR2 YSLEER. The CDR3 extends over 16 amino acids. This CDR3 is CASSQTWGFEGQPQHF. Here the CDR3 DNA reads TGCGCCAGCAGCCAGACATGGGGGTTTGAGGGTCAGCCCCAGCATTTT.

This clonotype was counted between two and nine times. This may stem from a read error, because a much larger clone lies one nucleotide away. The chain combines TRBV9 with TRBJ2-1, with D possibly matching TRBD2 (6 bases). The length of the CDR3 is 15 residues. Trimming pared 3 bases from V and 7 bases from J, leaving 17 bases between. Germline V CDR1 and CDR2: SGDLS, YYNGEE. In DNA form, the CDR3 reads TGTGCCAGCAGCGGGGACTGGGTTTTGTCTAATGAGCAGTTCTTC. Amino acids: CASSGDWVLSNEQFF.

This clonotype appeared many times. The gene calls are TRBV2 and TRBJ2-5; 8 bases are a match to TRBD1. This CDR3 is built from 14 residues. Unmatched junction bases numbered 6, after V lost 7 bases and J lost 2 bases. Germline V CDR1 and CDR2: SNHLY, FYNNEI. In DNA, the CDR3 is TGTGCCAGCACAGCCGACAGGGGTCAAGAGACCCAGTACTTC. It is translated as CASTADRGQETQYF.

The J gene is TRBJ2-1, the V gene TRBV5-1, with TRBD2 matching over 10 bases. The germline gives CDR1 SGHRS, CDR2 YFSETQ. The CDR3 is 15 residues long. Losses at the gene ends were 4 bases for V and 10 bases for J; bases not matched to a gene: 11. CDR3 DNA: TGCGCCAGCAGCCAGACCGGGACTAGCGTAGGAGAGCAGTTCTTC. Its protein is CASSQTGTSVGEQFF.

This clonotype was found a few times. The chain recombines TRBV7-6 with TRBJ2-3, with 8 positions matching TRBD2. Trimming took 4 bases from V and 2 from J; bases not matched to a gene: 11. The CDR3 is 17 residues long. In germline, CDR1 is SGHVS, CDR2 FNYEAQ. The CDR3 bases are TGTGCCAGCAGCTCCGGGGGCCAGCGGGGGAACACAGATACGCAGTATTTT. Translated, it gives CASSSGGQRGNTDTQYF.

This clonotype was seen many times. This chain connects TRBV20-1 to TRBJ2-5, with 11 bases that match TRBD2. In germline, CDR1 is DFQATT, CDR2 SNEGSKA (reference sequence). This CDR3 comprises 16 residues. V lost 4 bases to trimming and J lost 4 bases; unmatched junction nucleotides: 11. Here the CDR3 reads CSAITSGGSTRETQYF. As DNA, the CDR3 is TGCAGTGCTATTACTAGCGGGGGCTCGACGAGAGAGACCCAGTACTTC.

V and J are TRBV11-2 and TRBJ2-7; D is unclear. Germline V gene data show CDR1 as SGHAT and CDR2 as FQNNGV. The CDR3 extends over 13 amino acids. The V gene lost 7 bases and the J gene lost 1 base, with 11 bases spanning the gap. As DNA, the CDR3 is TGTGCCAGCATCTCAGAAGGATCCTACGAGCAGTACTTC. Amino acids: CASISEGSYEQYF.

This clonotype was counted many times. The chain employs TRBV6-1 and TRBJ1-2, with 8 nucleotides matching TRBD1. CDR3 size: 15 residues. Looked up from germline, CDR1 is MNHNS and CDR2 is SASEGT. The V gene end was trimmed by 0 bases and the J gene end by 3 bases; junction bases not matched to a gene: 3. DNA for the CDR3: TGTGCCAGCAGTGAAGCCGTGACAGGGGACTATGGCTACACCTTC. It codes for CASSEAVTGDYGYTF.

This sequence joins TRBV6-2 or TRBV6-3 and TRBJ2-3; D possibly corresponds to TRBD2 (5 bases). CDR1 is MNHEY, CDR2 SVGEGT, per germline. CDR3 length equals 15 residues. The V and J ends lost 2 bases and 5 bases respectively, with 14 bases between them. The CDR3 here is CASSYMNGGRDTQYF. CDR3 nucleotides: TGTGCCAGCAGTTACATGAATGGTGGGAGAGATACGCAGTATTTT.

This clonotype was found many times. The chain recombines TRBV5-1 with TRBJ2-3; D may be TRBD1 (5 bases). Germline loops: CDR1 SGHRS, CDR2 YFSETQ. V was shortened by 4 bases and J by 2 bases, with 14 bases between the two germline ends. This CDR3 contains 15 residues. The CDR3 sequence is CASSRRAPDTDTQYF. CDR3 nucleotides: TGCGCCAGCAGCCGCAGGGCGCCTGACACAGATACGCAGTATTTT. Together with reference TRBV5-1 and TRBJ2-3, the CDR3 gives the full variable domain: KAGVTQTPRYLIKTRGQQVTLSCSPISGHRSVSWYQQTPGQGLQFLFEYFSETQRNKGNFPGRFSGRQFSNSRSEMNVSTLELGDSALYLCASSRRAPDTDTQYFGPGTRLTVL.

The rearrangement links TRBV7-2 to TRBJ1-1; the match to TRBD1 covers 7 bases. The CDR3 length is 14 residues. The junction had 5 bases not matched to a gene; V was cut back by 1 base and J by 6 bases. Germline V lookup: CDR1 SGHTA, CDR2 FQGNSA. DNA for the CDR3: TGTGCCAGCAGCTTAGGAGGGGGCTACGCTGAAGCTTTCTTT. Residues: CASSLGGGYAEAFF.

The sample holds many counts of this clonotype. The V and J genes are TRBV29-1 and TRBJ2-1; 10 bases fit TRBD1. Germline V gene data show CDR1 as SQVTM and CDR2 as ANQGSEA. Germline trimming cut 4 bases from V and 8 bases from J; bases unmatched to any gene: 11. This CDR3 is built from 15 residues. CDR3 in DNA: TGCAGCGTTGGGTTAGAGGGACAGGGGTCATATGAGCAGTTCTTC. Translation: CSVGLEGQGSYEQFF.

There are many counts of this clonotype. The chain joins TRBV12-3 or TRBV12-4 to TRBJ2-6; the D is unclear. Trimming removed 5 bases at V and 0 bases at J, with 8 bases between. The CDR3 loop spans 15 amino acids. CDR3 coding DNA: TGTGCCAGCAGTAAGACACGCTCTGGGGCCAACGTCCTGACTTTC. Translating it yields CASSKTRSGANVLTF.

The rearrangement joins TRBV20-1 to TRBJ1-4; perhaps TRBD1 as D (6 bases). The CDR3 is 14 amino acids. Germline CDR1 is DFQATT and CDR2 is SNEGSKA (reference sequence). The V end was cut by 3 bases, the J end by 8 bases, with 16 bases between. The CDR3 spells CSASSELGGEKLFF. CDR3 coding DNA: TGCAGTGCTAGTTCAGAGCTTGGGGGCGAAAAACTGTTTTTT.

V usage is TRBV6-2 or TRBV6-3 and J usage is TRBJ2-5; D unresolved. TRBJ2-7 explains the end of the DNA better; the J call may be wrong. The CDR3 length is 13 residues. Germline CDR1 is MNHEY and CDR2 is SVGEGT. CDR3 in amino acids: CASRALGYPEQYF. As DNA, the CDR3 is TGTGCCAGCAGGGCGCTTGGTTATCCCGAGCAGTACTTC.

This clonotype has just one count. This chain connects TRBV5-6 to TRBJ2-5; 7 bases align to TRBD1. This CDR3 has 12 residues. The J segment lost 6 bases and the V segment lost 10 bases, leaving 9 bases of the junction unmatched. CDR1 SGHDT and CDR2 YYEEEE come from the germline V gene. The DNA of the CDR3 is TGTGCCGCTACAGGGGCAGAAAAGACCCAGTACTTC. Translation gives CAATGAEKTQYF.

In regard to this clonotype: The junction departs from the called germline gene at one end, perhaps through a read error. J is TRBJ2-3 and V is TRBV7-6, with D possibly matching TRBD1 (5 bases). Germline loops: CDR1 SGHVS, CDR2 FNYEAQ. The length of the CDR3 is 16 residues. Written as DNA, the CDR3 is TGTGCCAGCAGCTTAGCGCCAACAGGTGGAACAGATACGCCGTATTTT. Amino acids: CASSLAPTGGTDTPYF.

This clonotype appeared a few times. This rearrangement joins TRBV6-6 to TRBJ2-1, with 9 bases matching TRBD1. The CDR3 runs 16 residues. J gave up 8 bases and V 5 bases, and 13 bases lay outside the gene matches. The germline V gene encodes CDR1 MNHNY and CDR2 SVGAGI (reference sequence). In nucleotides, the CDR3 is TGTGCCAGCAGTCGCGGCTTTCGGACAGGGGACGATGAGCAGTTCTTC. Its translation: CASSRGFRTGDDEQFF.

This clonotype has just a few counts. J is TRBJ2-2 and V is TRBV6-1; weak D call: TRBD1 (6 bases). Deletions cut 3 bases from V and 6 bases from J, with 14 bases between. The CDR3 sequence is 15 residues long. Germline-derived CDR1 and CDR2 are MNHNS and SASEGT. CDR3 sequence: CASSEGHRQSGELFF. The CDR3 DNA is TGTGCCAGCAGTGAGGGACATAGACAGTCCGGGGAGCTGTTTTTT.

A note on this clonotype: This may be a read error: a much more frequent sequence differs by one nucleotide. This rearrangement joins TRBV5-5 to TRBJ2-5, with TRBD1 identical over 10 bases. Matching the DNA end better, TRBJ2-7 makes the J call doubtful. This CDR3 has 16 residues. Germline CDR1 is SGHKS and CDR2 is YYEKEE (reference sequence). CDR3 in amino acids: CASSYTGTGVLYEQYV. The CDR3 DNA reads as TGTGCCAGCAGCTATACCGGGACAGGGGTACTTTACGAGCAGTACGTC.